This T cell receptor (beta chain) was captured in a study of CD8+CD57+ T cells in acquired aplastic anemia. About the study: Mean DNA quantity obtained from sorted CD4+ and CD8+ cells was about 3 ug. For CD4+ cells, healthy donors had an average of roughly 11 million reads. General study points: The CD8+ Simpson's diversity of patients and controls was not significantly different. Some 29 CD8+ CDR3 sequences were shared between patients and controls.

Genomic DNA, serving as template, underwent TCR beta VDJ and CDR3 profiling. Using its own MiXCR run on the reads, TCRdb lists one record per CDR3 protein. The table shows about 190,000 distinct CDR3 sequences, with roughly half occurring only once. The CDR3 length is 13 residues. Germline CDR1 is MNHEY and CDR2 is SVGAGI. V lost 5 bases to trimming and J lost 4 bases, with 11 bases between them. This clonotype has a count of ten or more. Its antigen is as yet unknown. The source material was sorted CD4+, CD8+, or CD8+CD57+ T cells (not recorded which) from PBMCs. The genes are TRBV6-5 and TRBJ1-2; D might be TRBD1 (5 bases). This TCR was recovered from a human donor in good health, serving as a control. CDR3 amino acids: CASSRDGPYGYTF. The CDR3 region has the DNA TGTGCCAGCAGTCGGGACGGCCCCTATGGCTACACCTTC.